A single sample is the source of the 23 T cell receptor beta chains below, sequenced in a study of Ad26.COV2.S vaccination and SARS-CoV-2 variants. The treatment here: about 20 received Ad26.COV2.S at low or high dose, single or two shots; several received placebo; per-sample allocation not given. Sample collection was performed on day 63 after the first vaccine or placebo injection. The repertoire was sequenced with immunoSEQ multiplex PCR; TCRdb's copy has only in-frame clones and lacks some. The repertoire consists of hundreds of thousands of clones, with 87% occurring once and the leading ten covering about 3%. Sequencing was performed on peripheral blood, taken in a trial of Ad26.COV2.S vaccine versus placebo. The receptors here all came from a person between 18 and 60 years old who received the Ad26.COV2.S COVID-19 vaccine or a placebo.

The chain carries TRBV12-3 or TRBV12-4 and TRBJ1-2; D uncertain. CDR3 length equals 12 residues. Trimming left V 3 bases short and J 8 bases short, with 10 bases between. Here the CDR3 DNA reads TGTGCCAGCAGTTTGGATTTGGGCGGCTACACCTTC. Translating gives CASSLDLGGYTF.

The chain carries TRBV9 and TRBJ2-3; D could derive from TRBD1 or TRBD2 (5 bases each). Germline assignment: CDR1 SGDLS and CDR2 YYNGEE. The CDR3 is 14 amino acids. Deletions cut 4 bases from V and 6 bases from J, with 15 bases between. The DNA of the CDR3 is TGTGCCAGCAGCCGCGCTGGGGGAGCCGATACGCAGTATTTT. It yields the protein CASSRAGGADTQYF.

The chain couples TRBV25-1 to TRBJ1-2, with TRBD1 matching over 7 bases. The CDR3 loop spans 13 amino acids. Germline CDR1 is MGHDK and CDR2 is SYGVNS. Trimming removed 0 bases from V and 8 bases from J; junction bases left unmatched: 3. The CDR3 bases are TGTGCCAGCAGTGAATATACAGGGGACGGCTACACCTTC. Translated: CASSEYTGDGYTF.

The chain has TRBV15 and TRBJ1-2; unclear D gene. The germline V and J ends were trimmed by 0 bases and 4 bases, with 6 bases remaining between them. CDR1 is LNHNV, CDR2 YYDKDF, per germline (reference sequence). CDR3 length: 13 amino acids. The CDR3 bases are TGTGCCACCAGCAGAGATCCCCTCTATGGCTACACCTTC. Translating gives CATSRDPLYGYTF.

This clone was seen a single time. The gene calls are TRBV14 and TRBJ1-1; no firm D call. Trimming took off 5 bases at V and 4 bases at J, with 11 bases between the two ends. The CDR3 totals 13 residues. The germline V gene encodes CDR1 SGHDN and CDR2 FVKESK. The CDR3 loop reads CASSSERGTEAFF. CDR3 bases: TGTGCCAGCAGCTCGGAGCGGGGCACTGAAGCTTTCTTT.

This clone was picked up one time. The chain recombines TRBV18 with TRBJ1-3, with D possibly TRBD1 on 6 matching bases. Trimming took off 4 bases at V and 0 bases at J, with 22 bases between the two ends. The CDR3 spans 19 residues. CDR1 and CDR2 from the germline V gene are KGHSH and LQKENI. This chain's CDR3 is CASSQNRRQASSSGNTIYF. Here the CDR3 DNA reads TGTGCCAGCTCACAAAACCGGCGACAGGCCTCCAGCTCTGGAAACACCATATATTTT.

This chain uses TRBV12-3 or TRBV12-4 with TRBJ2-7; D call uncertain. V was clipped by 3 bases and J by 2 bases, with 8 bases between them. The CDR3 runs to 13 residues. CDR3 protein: CASSFQIAYEQYF. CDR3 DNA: TGTGCCAGCAGTTTTCAGATCGCCTACGAGCAGTACTTC.

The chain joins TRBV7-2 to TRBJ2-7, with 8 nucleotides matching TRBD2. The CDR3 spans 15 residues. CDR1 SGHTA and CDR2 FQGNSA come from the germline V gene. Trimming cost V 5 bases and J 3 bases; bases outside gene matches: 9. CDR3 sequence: CASSQESSGVYEQYF. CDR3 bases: TGTGCCAGCAGCCAGGAGAGTAGCGGGGTCTACGAGCAGTACTTC.

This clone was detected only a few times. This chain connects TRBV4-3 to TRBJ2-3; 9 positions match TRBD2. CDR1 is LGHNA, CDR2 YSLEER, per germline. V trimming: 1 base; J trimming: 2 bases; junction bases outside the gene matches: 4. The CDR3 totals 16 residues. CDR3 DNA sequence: TGCGCCAGCAGCCAAGGTTCTAGCGGGATCACAGATACGCAGTATTTT. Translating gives CASSQGSSGITDTQYF.

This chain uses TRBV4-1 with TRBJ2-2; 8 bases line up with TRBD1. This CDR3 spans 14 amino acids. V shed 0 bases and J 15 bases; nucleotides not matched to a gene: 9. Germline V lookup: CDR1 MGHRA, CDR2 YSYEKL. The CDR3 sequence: CASSQEPWTGLLFF. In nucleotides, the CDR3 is TGCGCCAGCAGCCAAGAACCTTGGACAGGGTTGTTGTTTTTT.

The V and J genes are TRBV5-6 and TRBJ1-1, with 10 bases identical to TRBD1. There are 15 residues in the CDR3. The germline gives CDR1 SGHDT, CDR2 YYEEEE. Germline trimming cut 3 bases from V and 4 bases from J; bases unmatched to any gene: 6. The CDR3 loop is CASSSIWTGGTEAFF. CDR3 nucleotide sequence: TGTGCCAGCAGCTCAATTTGGACAGGGGGCACTGAAGCTTTCTTT.

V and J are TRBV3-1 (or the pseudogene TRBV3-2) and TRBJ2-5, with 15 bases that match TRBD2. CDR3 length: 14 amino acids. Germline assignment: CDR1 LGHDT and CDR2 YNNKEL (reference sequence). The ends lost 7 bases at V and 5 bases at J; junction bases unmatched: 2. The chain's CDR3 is CASTGLAGGETQYF. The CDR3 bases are TGTGCCAGCACTGGACTAGCGGGGGGGGAGACCCAGTACTTC.

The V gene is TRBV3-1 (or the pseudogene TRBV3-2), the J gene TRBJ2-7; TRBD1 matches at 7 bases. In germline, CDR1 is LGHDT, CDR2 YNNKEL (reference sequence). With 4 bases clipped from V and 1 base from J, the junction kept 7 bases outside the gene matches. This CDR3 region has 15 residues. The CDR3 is CASSPRDRPSYEQYF. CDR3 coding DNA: TGTGCCAGCAGCCCCCGGGACAGACCATCCTACGAGCAGTACTTC.

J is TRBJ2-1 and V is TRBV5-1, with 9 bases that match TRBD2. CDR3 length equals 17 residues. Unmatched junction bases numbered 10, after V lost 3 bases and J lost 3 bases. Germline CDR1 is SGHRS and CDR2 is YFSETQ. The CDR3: CASSYRADSGGYNEQFF. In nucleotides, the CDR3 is TGCGCCAGCAGCTACCGGGCGGATAGCGGGGGCTACAATGAGCAGTTCTTC.

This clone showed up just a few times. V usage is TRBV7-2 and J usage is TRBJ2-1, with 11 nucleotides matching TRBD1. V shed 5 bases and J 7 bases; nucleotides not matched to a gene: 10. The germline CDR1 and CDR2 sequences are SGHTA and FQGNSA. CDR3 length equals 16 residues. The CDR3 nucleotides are TGTGCCAGCAGCCCACCCGGAGGACAGGGGGCAAATGAGCAGTTCTTC. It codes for CASSPPGGQGANEQFF.

The CDR3 is CASSLARQGGGNEQFF. The CDR3 DNA reads TGTGCCAGCAGCTTGGCCCGGCAGGGTGGAGGGAATGAGCAGTTCTTC. The chain combines TRBV5-4 with TRBJ2-1; maybe TRBD2 (6 bases). Deletions cut 0 bases from V and 7 bases from J, with 17 bases between. The CDR3 is 16 amino acids. CDR1 is SGHNT, CDR2 YYREEE, per germline (reference sequence).

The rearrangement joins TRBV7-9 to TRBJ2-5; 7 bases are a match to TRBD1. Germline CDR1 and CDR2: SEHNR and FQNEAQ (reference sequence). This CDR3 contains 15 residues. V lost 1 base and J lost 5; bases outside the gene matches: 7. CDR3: CASSLVDRFGETQYF. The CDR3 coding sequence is TGTGCCAGCAGCTTAGTGGACAGGTTTGGGGAGACCCAGTACTTC.

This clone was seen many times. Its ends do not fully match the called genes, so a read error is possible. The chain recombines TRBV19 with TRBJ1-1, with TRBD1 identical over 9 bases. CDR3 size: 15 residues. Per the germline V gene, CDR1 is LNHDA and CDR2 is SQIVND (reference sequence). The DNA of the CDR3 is TGTGCCAGTAGTGTAGAGGACAGGGGGAACACTGAAGCTTTCTTT. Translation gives CASSVEDRGNTEAFF.

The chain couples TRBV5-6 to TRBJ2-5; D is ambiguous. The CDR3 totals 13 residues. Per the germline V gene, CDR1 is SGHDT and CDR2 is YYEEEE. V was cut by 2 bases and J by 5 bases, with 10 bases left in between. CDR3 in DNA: TGTGCCAGCAGCTTACGTAGCTTGGAGACCCAGTACTTC. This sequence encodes CASSLRSLETQYF.

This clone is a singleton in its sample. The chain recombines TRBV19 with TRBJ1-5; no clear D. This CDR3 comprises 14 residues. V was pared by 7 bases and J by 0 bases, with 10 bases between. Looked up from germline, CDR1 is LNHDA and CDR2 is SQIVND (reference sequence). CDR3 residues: CASTGRFSNQPQHF. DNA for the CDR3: TGTGCCAGTACTGGCAGGTTTAGCAATCAGCCCCAGCATTTT. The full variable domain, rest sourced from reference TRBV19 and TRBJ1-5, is DGGITQSPKYLFRKEGQNVTLSCEQNLNHDAMYWYRQDPGQGLRLIYYSQIVNDFQKGDIAEGYSVSREKKESFPLTVTSAQKNPTAFYLCASTGRFSNQPQHFGDGTRLSIL.

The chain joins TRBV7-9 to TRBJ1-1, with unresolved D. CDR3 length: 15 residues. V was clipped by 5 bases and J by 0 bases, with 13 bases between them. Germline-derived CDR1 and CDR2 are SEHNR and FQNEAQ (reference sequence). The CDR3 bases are TGTGCCAGCAGCCTTAAGACCGCCTTGAACACTGAAGCTTTCTTT. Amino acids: CASSLKTALNTEAFF.

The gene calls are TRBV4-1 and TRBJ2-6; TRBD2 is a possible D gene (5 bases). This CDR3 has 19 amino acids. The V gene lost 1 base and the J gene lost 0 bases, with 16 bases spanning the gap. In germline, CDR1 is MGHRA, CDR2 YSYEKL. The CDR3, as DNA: TGCGCCAGCAGCCAAGCCACCCCCCGGGATCTCTCTGGGGCCAACGTCCTGACTTTC. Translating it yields CASSQATPRDLSGANVLTF.

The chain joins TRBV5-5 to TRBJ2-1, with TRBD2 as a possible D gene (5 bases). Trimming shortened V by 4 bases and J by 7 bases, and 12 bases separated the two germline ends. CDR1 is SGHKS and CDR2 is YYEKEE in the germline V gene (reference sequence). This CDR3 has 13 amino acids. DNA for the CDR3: TGTGCCAGCAGCCCCCGAGGGTGGAATGAGCAGTTCTTC. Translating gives CASSPRGWNEQFF.